These 24 T cell receptor beta chains were all obtained from the same sample, sequenced in a study of control samples from healthy donors and cancer patients (dated by TCRdb to about 2020). The library came from the immunoSEQ multiplex PCR assay. In TCRdb, the immuneACCESS table is reduced to in-frame sequences with V and J assigned. These tables do not hold every clone; where another copy was compared, an unresolved V gene accounts for under half, and the others remain unexplained. This sample holds 120,000 to 150,000 clones; roughly 93% were observed only once. The ten largest make up more than 5% of the sample. Sequences were obtained from blood. The receptors were sampled from a man younger than 30 in good health.

The chain carries TRBV19 and TRBJ2-7; D possibly uses TRBD1 or TRBD2 (5 bases each). CDR1 and CDR2 (germline): LNHDA, SQIVND (reference sequence). Trimming removed 9 bases from V and 5 bases from J, with 14 bases in between. CDR3 length equals 12 residues. The CDR3 region is CASEAGRNEQYF. The CDR3 DNA sequence: TGTGCCAGCGAGGCAGGGAGAAACGAGCAGTACTTC. The complete variable domain, with remaining parts taken from reference TRBV19 and TRBJ2-7, reads DGGITQSPKYLFRKEGQNVTLSCEQNLNHDAMYWYRQDPGQGLRLIYYSQIVNDFQKGDIAEGYSVSREKKESFPLTVTSAQKNPTAFYLCASEAGRNEQYFGPGTRLTVT.

The chain carries TRBV7-8 and TRBJ1-2; 9 nucleotides align to TRBD1. Trimming took 3 bases from V and 4 from J; bases not matched to a gene: 3. Per germline, CDR1 SGHVS and CDR2 FQNEAQ. The CDR3 contains 14 residues. The CDR3 loop reads CASSFGTGIYGYTF. The CDR3 nucleotides are TGTGCCAGCAGCTTCGGGACAGGGATCTATGGCTACACCTTC.

The V gene is TRBV10-3, the J gene TRBJ2-1, with TRBD2 matching over 7 bases. The length of the CDR3 is 14 residues. Germline loops: CDR1 ENHRY, CDR2 SYGVKD. Trimming removed 11 bases from V and 9 bases from J; junction bases left unmatched: 16. The CDR3 protein is CAAASRETPPEQFF. CDR3 DNA: TGTGCCGCCGCCTCGCGGGAGACGCCACCTGAGCAGTTCTTC.

The chain is built from TRBV7-6 and TRBJ1-1; no firm D call. The CDR3 consists of 14 residues. Germline V lookup: CDR1 SGHVS, CDR2 FNYEAQ. The V end was cut by 2 bases, the J end by 8 bases, with 15 bases between. CDR3 sequence reads: CASSLQRRTGEAFF. CDR3 bases: TGTGCCAGCAGCTTACAAAGACGCACCGGCGAAGCTTTCTTT.

This sequence joins TRBV4-3 and TRBJ2-7; 10 bases are shared with TRBD2. The CDR3 covers 15 residues. Germline V gene lookup returns CDR1 LGHNA and CDR2 YSLEER. The ends lost 4 bases at V and 0 bases at J; junction bases unmatched: 3. CDR3 loop: CASSLLAGASYEQYF. CDR3 DNA: TGCGCCAGCAGCCTCCTAGCGGGAGCCTCCTACGAGCAGTACTTC.

The chain combines TRBV3-1 (or the pseudogene TRBV3-2) with TRBJ1-1; TRBD1 aligns across 8 bases. The V gene end was trimmed by 7 bases and the J gene end by 6 bases; junction bases not matched to a gene: 7. The CDR3 covers 13 residues. Germline CDR1 and CDR2: LGHDT and YNNKEL (reference sequence). The CDR3 reads CASKSTGGAEAFF. CDR3 in DNA: TGTGCCAGCAAATCCACAGGGGGAGCTGAAGCTTTCTTT.

The chain joins TRBV10-2 to TRBJ1-2; D unclear. V shed 8 bases and J shed 8 bases, with 12 bases lying between them. CDR1 is WSHSY, CDR2 SAAADI, per germline. CDR3 length: 11 residues. The DNA for the CDR3 is TGCGCCAGCCGCTGGGGAGGAGGCTACACCTTC. Residues: CASRWGGGYTF.

The chain combines TRBV3-1 (or the pseudogene TRBV3-2) with TRBJ2-7; 7 positions agree with TRBD2. The CDR3 runs to 14 residues. The trim removed 5 bases at V and 2 bases at J, leaving 6 bases unmatched. From germline, CDR1 is LGHDT and CDR2 YNNKEL (reference sequence). DNA of the CDR3: TGTGCCAGCAGCAACTCTCGGGGGGCCTACGAGCAGTACTTC. Its protein is CASSNSRGAYEQYF.

This chain connects TRBV7-2 to TRBJ1-1; D perhaps matches TRBD1 (5 bases). The V end lost 7 bases, the J end lost 4 bases, and 10 bases lay between the germline ends. The CDR3 runs to 12 residues. Germline lookup yields CDR1 SGHTA and CDR2 FQGNSA. Here the CDR3 DNA reads TGTGCCAGCACCGGTGGGGGCACTGAAGCTTTCTTT. It codes for CASTGGGTEAFF.

The J gene is TRBJ1-5, the V gene TRBV7-2, with D perhaps TRBD1 (5 bases). This CDR3 is built from 13 residues. Trimming cost V 1 base and J 10 bases, with 11 bases left between them. Germline CDR1 and CDR2: SGHTA and FQGNSA. The CDR3 DNA reads as TGTGCCAGCAGCTTAGGGGACGCACAACCCCAGCATTTT. Protein: CASSLGDAQPQHF.

The chain joins TRBV7-9 to TRBJ2-2; possible D gene TRBD2, 5 bases. Trimming removed 5 bases from V and 5 bases from J, with 12 bases in between. Per the germline V gene, CDR1 is SEHNR and CDR2 is FQNEAQ (reference sequence). The CDR3 length is 14 residues. This CDR3 reads CASSTSSGTGELFF. CDR3 sequence (DNA): TGTGCCAGCAGCACCTCGTCGGGGACCGGGGAGCTGTTTTTT.

This chain joins TRBV19 and TRBJ2-3; D possibly corresponds to TRBD1 (5 bases). V lost 3 bases, J lost 7 bases, and 14 bases lay in between. The CDR3 length is 14 residues. CDR1 and CDR2 from the germline V gene are LNHDA and SQIVND (reference sequence). The CDR3 DNA is TGTGCCAGTAGTATTCTAGGACAAGGAAATACGCAGTATTTT. It is translated as CASSILGQGNTQYF.

The chain uses TRBV29-1 and TRBJ2-3, with 9 bases fitting TRBD2. Germline lookup yields CDR1 SQVTM and CDR2 ANQGSEA. Trimming took 4 bases from V and 4 from J; bases not matched to a gene: 9. The CDR3 length is 15 residues. CDR3 in DNA: TGCAGCGTTGTAGGAGCGGGGGGCGGGGCAGATACGCAGTATTTT. Translated, it gives CSVVGAGGGADTQYF.

About this clone itself: The DNA is omitted, as the CDR3 cannot be located on it reliably, and the CDR3 follows TCRdb's listing. The gene calls are TRBV27 and TRBJ1-2; TRBD1, the D gene given by the table, was not confirmed from the DNA. The CDR3 adds up to 15 amino acids, both ends counted. The germline CDR1 and CDR2 sequences are MNHEY and SMNVEV (reference sequence). CDR3: CASSSSTGTGYGYTF.

The CDR3 reads CASSLDRGPSTDTQYF. In DNA, the CDR3 is TGCGCCAGCAGCTTGGACAGGGGGCCTAGCACAGATACGCAGTATTTT. V and J are TRBV5-1 and TRBJ2-3; 9 bases fit TRBD1. The germline CDR1 and CDR2 sequences are SGHRS and YFSETQ. CDR3 length: 16 residues. The V and J ends lost 0 bases and 0 bases, in that order; junction bases with no gene match: 2.

The rearrangement links TRBV5-1 to TRBJ2-6; D is unresolved. The V gene's germline CDR1 is SGHRS and CDR2 YFSETQ. The ends were cut back, 1 base at V and 4 bases at J, with 9 bases in the middle. CDR3 size: 15 residues. The CDR3 here is CASSLSPRGANVLTF. CDR3 sequence (DNA): TGCGCCAGCAGCTTGAGTCCCAGGGGGGCCAACGTCCTGACTTTC.

The rearrangement links TRBV23-1 to TRBJ2-3; 8 nucleotides line up with TRBD1. TRBV23-1 is an ORF, with its function uncertain. J lost 8 bases, V lost 2 bases, and 12 bases had no gene match. The CDR3 runs to 16 residues. CDR3 amino acids: CASSQTGQARAGTQYF. The CDR3 DNA sequence: TGCGCCAGCAGTCAAACGGGACAGGCTAGGGCTGGTACGCAGTATTTT.

This chain connects TRBV27 to TRBJ1-5, with 11 bases identical to TRBD1. Germline V gives CDR1 MNHEY, CDR2 SMNVEV (reference sequence). The CDR3 runs 16 residues. Germline trimming cut 3 bases from V and 5 bases from J; bases unmatched to any gene: 6. Here the CDR3 reads CASSLIRDRGDQPQHF. The DNA for the CDR3 is TGTGCCAGCAGTTTGATCCGGGACAGGGGGGATCAGCCCCAGCATTTT.

The V gene is TRBV25-1, the J gene TRBJ2-1; a weak D match, TRBD1 (6 bases). In germline, CDR1 is MGHDK, CDR2 SYGVNS. CDR3 size: 14 residues. V lost 4 bases to trimming and J lost 3 bases, with 10 bases between them. The CDR3 here is CASSVRGYYNEQFF. The CDR3 region has the DNA TGTGCCAGCAGTGTCAGGGGATACTACAATGAGCAGTTCTTC.

V usage is TRBV30 and J usage is TRBJ1-1, with D possibly TRBD1 on 5 matching bases. CDR3 length equals 15 residues. Germline lookup yields CDR1 GTSNPN and CDR2 SVGIG (reference sequence). V lost 0 bases to trimming and J lost 3 bases, with 14 bases between them. The CDR3 region is CAWSVNLGVDTEAFF. In nucleotides, the CDR3 is TGTGCCTGGAGTGTAAACCTGGGGGTTGACACTGAAGCTTTCTTT.

CDR3 nucleotides: TGTGCCTGGAGTTCACTTAACTATGGCTACACCTTC. Translation: CAWSSLNYGYTF. The rearrangement links TRBV30 to TRBJ1-2; D gene ambiguous. The V end lost 2 bases, the J end lost 1 base, and 5 bases lay between the germline ends. The CDR3 is made up of 12 amino acids. Germline values: CDR1 GTSNPN, CDR2 SVGIG (reference sequence).

The gene calls are TRBV5-5 and TRBJ1-2; a weak D match, TRBD1 (6 bases). Trimming shortened V by 0 bases and J by 4 bases, and 10 bases separated the two germline ends. The germline gives CDR1 SGHKS, CDR2 YYEKEE (reference sequence). The CDR3 covers 14 residues. CDR3 protein: CASSLEQGSYGYTF. The DNA for the CDR3 is TGTGCCAGCAGCTTGGAGCAGGGGAGCTATGGCTACACCTTC.

The rearrangement links TRBV25-1 to TRBJ2-1, with D maybe TRBD2 (5 bases). Germline loops: CDR1 MGHDK, CDR2 SYGVNS. Trimming shortened V by 3 bases and J by 6 bases, and 12 bases separated the two germline ends. The CDR3 loop spans 14 amino acids. The CDR3 region has the DNA TGTGCCAGCAGTGATTGGAATACTAGCAATGAGCAGTTCTTC. Amino acids: CASSDWNTSNEQFF.

This clone showed up just a few times. J is TRBJ2-7 and V is TRBV3-1 (or the pseudogene TRBV3-2); weak D call: TRBD2 (6 bases). The germline V and J ends were trimmed by 8 bases and 0 bases, with 14 bases remaining between them. This CDR3 spans 14 amino acids. In germline, CDR1 is LGHDT, CDR2 YNNKEL (reference sequence). DNA of the CDR3: TGTGCCAGCTCGCGAGCGGGTATCTCCTACGAGCAGTACTTC. The encoded protein is CASSRAGISYEQYF.